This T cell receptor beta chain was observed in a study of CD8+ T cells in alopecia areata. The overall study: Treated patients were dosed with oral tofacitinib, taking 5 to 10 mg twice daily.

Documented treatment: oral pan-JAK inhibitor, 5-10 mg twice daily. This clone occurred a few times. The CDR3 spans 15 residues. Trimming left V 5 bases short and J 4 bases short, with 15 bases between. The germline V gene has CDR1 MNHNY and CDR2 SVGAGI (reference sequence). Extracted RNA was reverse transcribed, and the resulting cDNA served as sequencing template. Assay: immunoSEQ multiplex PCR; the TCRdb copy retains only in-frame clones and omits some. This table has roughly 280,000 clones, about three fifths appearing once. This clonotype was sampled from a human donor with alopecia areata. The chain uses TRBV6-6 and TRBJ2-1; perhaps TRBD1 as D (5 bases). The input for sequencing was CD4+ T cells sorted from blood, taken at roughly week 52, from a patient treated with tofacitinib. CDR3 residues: CASSGAVLVYNEQFF. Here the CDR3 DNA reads TGTGCCAGCAGTGGGGCTGTTCTCGTGTACAATGAGCAGTTCTTC.